The 5 T cell receptor beta chains below were found in one sample sequenced in a study of shared clonotypes between healthy human individuals. Clones were sequenced by immunoSEQ multiplex PCR, and TCRdb holds only the in-frame ones, with some missing. In the table there are a few million clones, around nine tenths of which are singletons. Sequencing was carried out using naive CD4+ T cells sorted from blood. Subset in this sample: CD45RA+ positively selected. These receptors were obtained from a young man in good health.

This sequence joins TRBV14 and TRBJ1-1; D unclear. V shed 1 base and J shed 1 base, with 4 bases lying between them. Germline assignment: CDR1 SGHDN and CDR2 FVKESK. CDR3 length equals 13 residues. CDR3 protein: CASSQAPNTEAFF. The CDR3 region has the DNA TGTGCCAGCAGCCAAGCCCCGAACACTGAAGCTTTCTTT.

The rearrangement uses TRBV7-2 and TRBJ1-1; D unresolved. Trimming removed 5 bases from V and 6 bases from J, with 19 bases in between. The CDR3 covers 15 residues. The germline V gene has CDR1 SGHTA and CDR2 FQGNSA. This CDR3 reads CASSPQTHPGSEAFF. CDR3 bases: TGTGCCAGCAGCCCCCAGACCCATCCTGGGTCTGAAGCTTTCTTT.

This rearrangement joins TRBV6-6 to TRBJ1-3, with D unresolved. CDR1 MNHNY and CDR2 SVGAGI come from the germline V gene (reference sequence). This CDR3 spans 13 amino acids. V dropped 8 bases and J dropped 0 bases, with 8 bases sitting between them. In DNA form, the CDR3 reads TGTGCCAGCGCATTATCCTCTGGAAACACCATATATTTT. Its translation: CASALSSGNTIYF.

Details on this clone: Other DNA sequences in this sample translate to the same CDR3. The rearrangement uses TRBV5-4 and TRBJ2-5; 7 nucleotides align to TRBD1. The germline V gene has CDR1 SGHNT and CDR2 YYREEE (reference sequence). Losses at the gene ends were 4 bases for V and 3 bases for J; bases not matched to a gene: 3. The CDR3 has 13 residues. CDR3 region: CASSRGQEETQYF. CDR3 bases: TGTGCCAGCAGCCGCGGACAGGAAGAGACCCAGTACTTC.

This chain uses TRBV7-9 with TRBJ2-2; 8 bases are shared with TRBD1. The V and J ends lost 4 bases and 5 bases, in that order; junction bases with no gene match: 6. In germline, CDR1 is SEHNR, CDR2 FQNEAQ (reference sequence). The CDR3 runs 15 residues. CDR3 bases: TGTGCCAGCAGCTCCCCAGGGGGCGCGACCGGGGAGCTGTTTTTT. Its translation is CASSSPGGATGELFF.